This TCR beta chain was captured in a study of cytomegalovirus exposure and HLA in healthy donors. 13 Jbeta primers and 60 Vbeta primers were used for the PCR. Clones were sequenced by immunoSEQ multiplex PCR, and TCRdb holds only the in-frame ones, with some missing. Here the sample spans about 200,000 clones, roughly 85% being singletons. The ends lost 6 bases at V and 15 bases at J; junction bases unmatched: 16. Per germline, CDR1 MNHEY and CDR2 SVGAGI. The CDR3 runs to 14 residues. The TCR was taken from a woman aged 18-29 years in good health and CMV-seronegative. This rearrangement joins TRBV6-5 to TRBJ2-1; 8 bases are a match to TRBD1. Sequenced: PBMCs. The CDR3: CASSPPQDRESLFF. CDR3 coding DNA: TGTGCCAGCAGCCCACCACAGGACAGGGAGTCGCTGTTCTTC.